This TCR beta chain was captured in a study of blood T cell repertoires in COVID-19. Study-level information: Spain, Italy and the United States supplied samples that represented acute and convalescent COVID-19.

The study counted Cohort 3 donors as recovered given two negative PCRs, clearance, or symptom resolution. As handled by the study authors: Amplification of reference gene primers provided the estimated nucleated cell counts. Profiled with immunoSEQ multiplex PCR; TCRdb holds only in-frame clones, not every one. Clone size and V and J calls were adopted from that table, with D and trimming inferred from the DNA. The profile covers a few hundred thousand clones, with roughly 90% appearing a single time and about a fifth taken by the ten largest. The CDR3 has 15 residues. Germline CDR1 SGHTA, CDR2 FQGTGA. J gave up 4 bases and V 2 bases, and 4 bases lay outside the gene matches.

The specimen was PBMCs or T cells enriched from blood (not recorded which). The chain carries TRBV7-3 and TRBJ2-3, with TRBD2 matching over 9 bases. This clonotype was obtained from a woman younger than 45 who had recovered from COVID-19. The CDR3 bases are TGTGCCAGCAGCTTATTTAGCGGGAGTGCAGATACGCAGTATTTT. Protein sequence: CASSLFSGSADTQYF.